This T cell receptor (beta chain) was identified during a study of T cell repertoires in cytomegalovirus infection. TCRdb independently ran MiXCR on the reads; one entry per CDR3 protein. The table shows 80,000 to 95,000 distinct CDR3 sequences, with approximately 30% occurring only once. Comments on this clonotype: Antigen unknown.

The CDR3 runs 14 residues. CDR1 ENHRY and CDR2 SYGVKD come from the germline V gene. Trimming removed 6 bases from V and 2 bases from J, with 11 bases in between. This material consisted of CD8+ T cells from cultured PBMCs, taken from culture after CMV antigen stimulation. The receptor was derived from a human donor in good health (CMV status not recorded). Some clones in this sample may be carry-over from other donors' samples. This chain joins TRBV10-3 and TRBJ1-5; D uncertain. CDR3 coding DNA: TGTGCCATCAGGCCCGACACCGGCAATCAGCCCCAGCATTTT. This translates into CAIRPDTGNQPQHF.